The rows below give T cell receptor beta chains drawn from one sample of a study of graft-versus-host responses after intestinal transplantation. Repertoires were generated with immunoSEQ multiplex PCR, while TCRdb's copy carries only in-frame clones and drops some. The sample has some 41,000 clones; just over 90% are singletons. The sample consisted of PBMCs, taken roughly 780 days after intestinal transplantation. The receptors shown here come from a human patient who received an intestinal transplant, so some T cells may come from the graft donor. The CDR3 runs from the conserved cysteine through the conserved F or W. A D gene is named only where the DNA matches it firmly. Clone size is shown for a subset of rows, as once, few, many or a class of expanded clone.

j_call d_call clone_size v_call cdr3_aa cdr3_nt
TRBJ2-3 - - TRBV5-1 CASSPSVQVTDTQYF TGCGCCAGCAGCCCCTCTGTACAAGTCACAGATACGCAGTATTTT
TRBJ2-3 TRBD1 - TRBV9 CASSVGGRGNTQYF TGTGCCAGCAGCGTAGGAGGCAGGGGGAATACGCAGTATTTT
TRBJ2-3 - - TRBV30 CAWSSSTDTQYF TGTGCCTGGAGTAGCTCCACAGATACGCAGTATTTT
TRBJ2-5 TRBD2 - TRBV7-3 CASSLGTLGGSPETQYF TGTGCCAGCAGCTTAGGAACCCTTGGCGGGAGTCCCGAGACCCAGTACTTC
TRBJ2-1 TRBD1 - TRBV6-5 CASSTDRGAQQFF TGTGCCAGCAGTACTGACAGGGGAGCACAACAGTTCTTC
TRBJ2-1 - once TRBV9 CASSGDLSSYNEQFF TGTGCCAGCAGCGGTGACTTGAGCTCCTACAATGAGCAGTTCTTC
TRBJ2-7 - - TRBV29-1 CSVVRRIAYEQYF TGCAGCGTTGTTCGCCGCATAGCCTACGAGCAGTACTTC
TRBJ2-3 TRBD2 - TRBV19 CASSIGNGWLAGSTDTQYF TGTGCCAGTAGTATAGGTAATGGATGGCTAGCGGGGAGCACAGATACGCAGTATTTT
TRBJ2-2 - few TRBV6-4 CASSDRDTGELFF TGTGCCAGCAGTGACAGGGACACCGGGGAGCTGTTTTTT
TRBJ2-1 TRBD2 - TRBV7-3 CASSAGLGVSSGRGNEQFF TGTGCCAGCAGCGCGGGGTTGGGTGTTTCTAGCGGGAGGGGTAATGAGCAGTTCTTC
TRBJ2-3 - - TRBV9 CASSVFPIVEGSTDTQYF TGTGCCAGCAGCGTATTTCCGATCGTGGAGGGAAGCACAGATACGCAGTATTTT
TRBJ1-2 - - TRBV15 CATSPRVGLNYGYTF TGTGCCACCAGCCCCCGTGTGGGTCTGAACTATGGCTACACCTTC
TRBJ1-6 - - TRBV6-1 CASTAQSIYNSPLHF TGTGCCAGCACAGCCCAGTCAATTTATAATTCACCCCTCCACTTT
TRBJ2-7 - - TRBV28 CASSLSESSYEQYF TGTGCCAGCAGTTTATCTGAAAGCTCCTACGAGCAGTACTTC
TRBJ1-2 - - TRBV28 CASSYQGGNYGYTF TGTGCCAGCAGTTACCAGGGAGGGAACTATGGCTACACCTTC
TRBJ1-6 TRBD1 - TRBV6-1 CASSQSGQYNSPLHF TGTGCCAGCAGTCAGTCGGGACAGTATAATTCACCCCTCCACTTT
TRBJ2-5 TRBD2 - TRBV5-1 CASSFSGTETQYF TGCGCCAGCAGCTTTAGCGGGACGGAGACCCAGTACTTC
TRBJ1-1 - - TRBV29-1 CSVGGGKGFVLMNTEAFF TGCAGCGTAGGGGGGGGAAAGGGGTTTGTTTTGATGAACACTGAAGCTTTCTTT
TRBJ2-7 TRBD1 - TRBV6-6 CASSYNRGHEQYF TGTGCCAGCAGTTACAACAGGGGCCACGAGCAGTACTTC
TRBJ2-1 - - TRBV6-6 CASSPHWSSYNEQFF TGTGCCAGCAGTCCGCACTGGAGCTCCTACAATGAGCAGTTCTTC
TRBJ2-3 TRBD2 - TRBV11-3 CASSWGLAGVGITDTQYF TGTGCCAGCAGCTGGGGACTAGCGGGAGTGGGGATCACAGATACGCAGTATTTT
TRBJ2-1 - few TRBV7-9 CASCVAEYNEQFF TGTGCCAGTTGTGTAGCGGAATACAATGAGCAGTTCTTC
TRBJ2-1 TRBD2 - TRBV5-4 CASSFAGGPVYEQFF TGTGCCAGCAGCTTTGCGGGGGGGCCCGTATATGAGCAGTTCTTC
TRBJ1-6 TRBD1 - TRBV19 CASSMGTGSSPLHF TGTGCCAGTAGTATGGGGACAGGGAGTTCACCCCTCCACTTT
TRBJ1-2 TRBD1 - TRBV7-9 CASSLRAGQAYGYTF TGTGCCAGCAGCTTAAGAGCCGGACAGGCCTATGGCTACACCTTC
TRBJ2-5 - - TRBV4-2 CASSRRPRETQYF TGTGCCAGCAGCCGGAGACCCAGGGAGACCCAGTACTTC
TRBJ1-6 - - TRBV27 CASGVESLNSPLHF TGTGCCAGCGGGGTCGAGTCCTTGAATTCACCCCTCCACTTT
TRBJ2-7 TRBD2 once TRBV10-3 CAISEERDLGEQYF TGTGCCATCAGTGAGGAGCGGGACTTAGGCGAGCAGTACTTC
TRBJ2-5 - - TRBV2 CASSLFQETQYF TGTGCCAGCAGCCTTTTCCAAGAGACCCAGTACTTC
TRBJ2-2 - - TRBV6-5 CATHNPGTGELFF TGTGCCACCCATAACCCCGGGACCGGGGAGCTGTTTTTT
TRBJ1-5 TRBD1 - TRBV19 CASSKTGDQPQHF TGTGCCAGTAGTAAAACAGGGGATCAGCCCCAGCATTTT
TRBJ1-1 - - TRBV15 CATSPGGMTEAFF TGTGCCACCAGCCCCGGGGGAATGACTGAAGCTTTCTTT
TRBJ2-5 - - TRBV7-9 CASEHGRAFQETQYF TGTGCCAGCGAACATGGGCGGGCCTTCCAAGAGACCCAGTACTTC
TRBJ1-1 - - TRBV2 CASRGQQGWVNTEAFF TGTGCCAGCAGAGGCCAACAGGGCTGGGTGAACACTGAAGCTTTCTTT
TRBJ2-1 TRBD2 once TRBV5-4 CASSQEASGSNEQFF TGTGCCAGCAGCCAAGAGGCTAGCGGGAGCAATGAGCAGTTCTTC
TRBJ1-2 - - TRBV6-5 CASSAGDMVYGYTF TGTGCCAGCAGTGCGGGAGACATGGTTTATGGCTACACCTTC
TRBJ2-3 - - TRBV15 CATSKTGRSDTQYF TGTGCCACCAGTAAGACAGGCCGCTCAGATACGCAGTATTTT
TRBJ2-1 TRBD2 - TRBV7-3 CASSLRLAGRSTSSYNEQFF TGTGCCAGCAGCCTTCGACTAGCGGGTCGTTCTACTAGCTCCTACAATGAGCAGTTCTTC
TRBJ2-7 - - TRBV6-4 CASSDAGQLAGPSYEQYF TGTGCCAGCAGTGATGCAGGGCAGCTTGCGGGGCCATCCTACGAGCAGTACTTC
TRBJ2-1 - - TRBV5-6 CASSPDSPSYNEQFF TGTGCCAGCAGCCCGGACTCCCCCTCCTACAATGAGCAGTTCTTC
TRBJ2-3 - - TRBV4-1 CASTRPGDTQYF TGCGCCAGCACTCGGCCCGGGGATACGCAGTATTTT
TRBJ2-5 - - TRBV5-4 CASSPPGLETQYF TGTGCCAGCAGCCCGCCGGGTTTAGAGACCCAGTACTTC
TRBJ2-7 - - TRBV30 CAWSVLRNEQYF TGTGCCTGGAGTGTCCTCAGGAACGAGCAGTACTTC
TRBJ1-4 - - TRBV2 CASSEYPRRDNEKLFF TGTGCCAGCAGTGAATATCCCAGAAGGGATAATGAAAAACTGTTTTTT
TRBJ2-7 - - TRBV21-1 CASSSGQDYEQYF TGTGCCAGCAGCTCGGGACAGGACTACGAGCAGTACTTC
TRBJ2-5 - - TRBV10-1 CASSESNREVEAQYF TGCGCCAGCAGTGAGTCCAACAGGGAGGTTGAGGCCCAGTACTTC
TRBJ2-1 TRBD2 - TRBV19 CASNGGRAGDEQFF TGTGCCAGTAATGGCGGGAGGGCCGGGGATGAGCAGTTCTTC
TRBJ2-2 - - TRBV27 CASSLVHSNTGELFF TGTGCCAGCAGTCTGGTCCATTCGAACACCGGGGAGCTGTTTTTT
TRBJ2-1 - - TRBV6-5 CASSYGPSGFFF TGTGCCAGCAGTTACGGGCCATCCGGGTTTTTCTTC
TRBJ2-7 - - TRBV28 CASSLLSSYEQYF TGTGCCAGCAGTTTGTTGAGCTCCTACGAGCAGTACTTC
TRBJ2-5 - few TRBV6-5 CASSYSHGAEETQYF TGTGCCAGCAGTTACTCCCACGGTGCCGAAGAGACCCAGTACTTC
TRBJ1-2 - - TRBV6-1 CASSVQPRDGRGYTF TGTGCCAGCAGTGTTCAGCCCAGGGATGGACGAGGCTACACCTTC
TRBJ2-1 - - TRBV12-5 CASGGPGAFF TGTGCTAGTGGTGGACCCGGGGCGTTCTTC
TRBJ2-5 - - TRBV9 CASSVVAQPTEETQYF TGTGCCAGCAGCGTAGTTGCACAGCCGACGGAAGAGACCCAGTACTTC
TRBJ1-3 TRBD1 - TRBV2 CASSGQGGSGNTIYF TGTGCCAGCAGTGGACAGGGGGGCTCTGGAAACACCATATATTTT
TRBJ2-2 - - TRBV6-1 CATHNPGTGELFF TGTGCCACCCATAACCCCGGGACCGGGGAGCTGTTTTTT
TRBJ1-5 - - TRBV11-1 CASSYTNSQPQHF TGTGCCAGCAGCTATACGAATTCTCAGCCCCAGCATTTT